Each of the 29 T cell receptor beta chains below was sequenced from the same sample in a study of blood T cell repertoires in COVID-19. Generated by immunoSEQ multiplex PCR, the TCRdb table keeps only in-frame clones and is missing some. This sample has 150,000 to 200,000 clones, with approximately 80% found just once. Sequencing was carried out using PBMCs or T cells enriched from blood (not recorded which). These receptor sequences come from a man between 60 and 75 years old who had been exposed to COVID-19.

V and J are TRBV6-4 and TRBJ2-1; 15 positions agree with TRBD2. V was clipped by 6 bases and J by 10 bases; unmatched bases: 7. The germline CDR1 and CDR2 sequences are MRHNA and SNTAGT. This CDR3 region has 15 residues. This chain's CDR3 is CASSHGLAGGPEQFF. Here the CDR3 DNA reads TGTGCCAGCAGCCACGGACTAGCGGGAGGGCCCGAGCAGTTCTTC.

This rearrangement joins TRBV27 to TRBJ2-5, with no clear D. V gave up 1 base and J gave up 4 bases, with 10 bases separating them. The CDR3 is 14 residues long. Germline CDR1 MNHEY, CDR2 SMNVEV (reference sequence). The CDR3 reads CASSLFAQSETQYF. The CDR3 coding sequence is TGTGCCAGCAGTTTATTCGCCCAGTCAGAGACCCAGTACTTC.

This sequence joins TRBV9 and TRBJ2-2; 11 positions agree with TRBD2. The CDR3 contains 15 residues. Germline assignment: CDR1 SGDLS and CDR2 YYNGEE. J was trimmed by 5 bases and V by 3 bases; bases with no gene match: 3. The CDR3, as DNA: TGTGCCAGCAGCGCACTAGCGGGAGATACCGGGGAGCTGTTTTTT. It yields the protein CASSALAGDTGELFF.

V gene TRBV7-3 combines with J gene TRBJ2-1; TRBD2 might be the D (5 bases). The germline V and J ends were trimmed by 5 bases and 3 bases, with 14 bases remaining between them. The CDR3 consists of 15 residues. The germline CDR1 and CDR2 sequences are SGHTA and FQGTGA. CDR3: CASSVGIQSYNEQFF. The CDR3 bases are TGTGCCAGCAGCGTCGGGATCCAGAGCTACAATGAGCAGTTCTTC.

J is TRBJ1-1 and V is TRBV6-5, with D possibly TRBD1 on 6 matching bases. Germline V gene lookup returns CDR1 MNHEY and CDR2 SVGAGI. V lost 8 bases and J 0 bases, leaving 13 bases between the germline ends. There are 14 residues in the CDR3. The CDR3: CASGPGQMNTEAFF. The CDR3 coding sequence is TGTGCCAGCGGTCCCGGACAGATGAACACTGAAGCTTTCTTT.

This clone was picked up one time. This chain links TRBV6-5 with TRBJ2-7; 8 bases agree with TRBD1. Losses at the gene ends were 7 bases for V and 5 bases for J; bases not matched to a gene: 7. From germline, CDR1 is MNHEY and CDR2 SVGAGI. The CDR3 totals 13 residues. CDR3 in DNA: TGTGCCAGCACCCGGGACAGGTCCGACGAGCAGTACTTC. Protein: CASTRDRSDEQYF.

V is TRBV11-2 and J is TRBJ1-3; the D gene is possibly TRBD1 (6 bases). V was clipped by 5 bases and J by 0 bases, with 11 bases between them. This CDR3 has 15 amino acids. The germline gives CDR1 SGHAT, CDR2 FQNNGV. Here the CDR3 DNA reads TGTGCCAGCAGCCTCGGACAGACCTCTGGAAACACCATATATTTT. Translation: CASSLGQTSGNTIYF. Looking up the rest from reference TRBV11-2 and TRBJ1-3 gives the full variable domain: EAGVAQSPRYKIIEKRQSVAFWCNPISGHATLYWYQQILGQGPKLLIQFQNNGVVDDSQLPKDRFSAERLKGVDSTLKIQPAKLEDSAVYLCASSLGQTSGNTIYFGEGSWLTVV.

This chain uses TRBV5-1 with TRBJ1-4, with a tentative D call TRBD1 (6 bases). CDR1 SGHRS and CDR2 YFSETQ come from the germline V gene. Trimming took 7 bases from V and 8 from J, leaving 21 bases between them. This CDR3 region has 15 residues. The CDR3 spells CASAQGRGGREKLFF. The DNA for the CDR3 is TGCGCCAGCGCCCAGGGCAGGGGCGGGCGGGAAAAACTGTTTTTT. Full variable domain (rest looked up from reference TRBV5-1 and TRBJ1-4): KAGVTQTPRYLIKTRGQQVTLSCSPISGHRSVSWYQQTPGQGLQFLFEYFSETQRNKGNFPGRFSGRQFSNSRSEMNVSTLELGDSALYLCASAQGRGGREKLFFGSGTQLSVL.

The chain employs TRBV11-2 and TRBJ2-5, with 12 bases lining up with TRBD1. The CDR3 consists of 15 residues. Germline CDR1 and CDR2: SGHAT and FQNNGV. Trimming removed 7 bases from V and 4 bases from J; junction bases left unmatched: 7. DNA for the CDR3: TGTGCCAGCACCGGGACAGGGGGCGTTGGAGAGACCCAGTACTTC. Protein sequence: CASTGTGGVGETQYF.

The genes are TRBV27 and TRBJ2-7; TRBD1 matches 8 bases. This CDR3 has 14 amino acids. The germline V gene encodes CDR1 MNHEY and CDR2 SMNVEV (reference sequence). Trimming at V came to 5 bases and at J to 7 bases, leaving 10 bases not matched to a gene. The chain's CDR3 is CASSTRTGRREQYF. The CDR3 DNA reads as TGTGCCAGCAGTACGAGGACAGGGCGTCGGGAGCAGTACTTC.

The rearrangement links TRBV7-2 to TRBJ2-5, with D possibly TRBD1 on 5 matching bases. The germline gives CDR1 SGHTA, CDR2 FQGNSA. This CDR3 has 16 amino acids. V was pared by 4 bases and J by 5 bases, with 20 bases between. CDR3 sequence reads: CASSSRDPRDMETQYF. The CDR3 nucleotides are TGTGCCAGCAGCTCCAGGGATCCTAGGGATATGGAGACCCAGTACTTC. Full variable domain (outside the CDR3, taken from reference TRBV7-2 and TRBJ2-5): GAGVSQSPSNKVTEKGKDVELRCDPISGHTALYWYRQSLGQGLEFLIYFQGNSAPDKSGLPSDRFSAERTGGSVSTLTIQRTQQEDSAVYLCASSSRDPRDMETQYFGPGTRLLVL.

This chain uses TRBV19 with TRBJ2-7, with a weak D call TRBD2 (5 bases). This CDR3 is built from 15 residues. Looked up from germline, CDR1 is LNHDA and CDR2 is SQIVND (reference sequence). With 5 bases removed from V and 0 bases from J, the gap between germline ends came to 14 bases. CDR3 protein: CASSPKRAVSYEQYF. CDR3 sequence (DNA): TGTGCCAGTAGTCCAAAGAGGGCTGTCTCCTACGAGCAGTACTTC.

V and J are TRBV28 and TRBJ2-7, with TRBD1 matching 10 bases. V shed 6 bases and J 2 bases; nucleotides not matched to a gene: 7. Germline assignment: CDR1 MDHEN and CDR2 SYDVKM. This CDR3 spans 15 amino acids. CDR3 amino acids: CASRIGQGGPYEQYF. The CDR3 DNA is TGTGCCAGCAGAATCGGACAGGGGGGACCCTACGAGCAGTACTTC.

This clone was seen once. The genes are TRBV5-4 and TRBJ2-1; tentative D call: TRBD2 (6 bases). The germline V gene encodes CDR1 SGHNT and CDR2 YYREEE (reference sequence). Trimming cost V 3 bases and J 7 bases, with 20 bases left between them. The CDR3 spans 16 residues. CDR3 bases: TGTGCCAGCAGCTCCTCCGGTAGCGGCCCCTCGAATGAGCAGTTCTTC. Translated, it gives CASSSSGSGPSNEQFF.

This clone was observed a handful of times. The chain carries TRBV10-2 and TRBJ1-5; D possibly corresponds to TRBD1 (5 bases). This CDR3 is built from 14 residues. The ends were cut back, 2 bases at V and 7 bases at J, with 12 bases in the middle. Per the germline V gene, CDR1 is WSHSY and CDR2 is SAAADI. The CDR3 coding sequence is TGCGCCAGCAGTGAGCACTTTAGGGGACAGCCCCAGCATTTT. It specifies CASSEHFRGQPQHF.

V and J are TRBV3-1 (or the pseudogene TRBV3-2) and TRBJ1-4; 7 bases are shared with TRBD1. Trimming cost V 0 bases and J 7 bases; bases outside gene matches: 11. CDR1 is LGHDT and CDR2 is YNNKEL in the germline V gene (reference sequence). The CDR3 sequence is 17 residues long. CDR3 DNA: TGTGCCAGCAGCCAAGATCTGACGACAGGGACGCCTGAAAAACTGTTTTTT. Protein product: CASSQDLTTGTPEKLFF.

The chain carries TRBV5-6 and TRBJ1-1; D unclear. The CDR3 contains 14 residues. V was trimmed by 4 bases and J by 1 base, leaving 11 bases between them. The V gene's germline CDR1 is SGHDT and CDR2 YYEEEE. CDR3: CASSPAPGNTEAFF. Here the CDR3 DNA reads TGTGCCAGCAGCCCCGCCCCGGGGAACACTGAAGCTTTCTTT.

V usage is TRBV11-2 and J usage is TRBJ2-7; D remains ambiguous. This CDR3 has 14 amino acids. The germline V gene encodes CDR1 SGHAT and CDR2 FQNNGV. Trimming took 1 base from V and 2 from J, leaving 9 bases between them. The CDR3 DNA reads as TGTGCCAGCAGCTTAGCCCAGTCGACCTACGAGCAGTACTTC. The encoded protein is CASSLAQSTYEQYF.

This clone was counted a single time. V is TRBV7-9 and J is TRBJ2-1, with unresolved D. The CDR3 consists of 17 residues. V was pared by 4 bases and J by 2 bases, with 18 bases between. Germline assignment: CDR1 SEHNR and CDR2 FQNEAQ (reference sequence). The CDR3 reads CASSYVRSTVPYNEQFF. Here the CDR3 DNA reads TGTGCCAGCAGCTATGTTCGGTCTACGGTCCCCTACAATGAGCAGTTCTTC.

This clone was observed once. The chain carries TRBV29-1 and TRBJ2-1; 8 positions match TRBD2. The CDR3 extends over 11 amino acids. Germline V gene sequence: CDR1 SQVTM, CDR2 ANQGSEA. V was pared by 3 bases and J by 12 bases, with 4 bases of the junction left unmatched. The CDR3 protein is CSVDSGRGQFF. In DNA, the CDR3 is TGCAGCGTTGACAGCGGGAGAGGGCAGTTCTTC.

This sequence joins TRBV18 and TRBJ2-1, with TRBD1 matching 7 bases. Losses at the gene ends were 0 bases for V and 3 bases for J; bases not matched to a gene: 5. This CDR3 comprises 16 residues. CDR1 and CDR2 (germline): KGHSH, LQKENI. DNA for the CDR3: TGTGCCAGCTCACCACCGGAGACAGGGCTCTACAATGAGCAGTTCTTC. It encodes CASSPPETGLYNEQFF. Looking up the rest from reference TRBV18 and TRBJ2-1 gives the full variable domain: NAGVMQNPRHLVRRRGQEARLRCSPMKGHSHVYWYRQLPEEGLKFMVYLQKENIIDESGMPKERFSAEFPKEGPSILRIQQVVRGDSAAYFCASSPPETGLYNEQFFGPGTRLTVL.

The chain combines TRBV11-1 with TRBJ1-1; 9 bases fit TRBD1. The germline CDR1 and CDR2 sequences are SGHAT and FQDESV (reference sequence). The CDR3 loop spans 14 amino acids. The V and J ends lost 3 bases and 4 bases, in that order; junction bases with no gene match: 3. DNA of the CDR3: TGTGCCAGCAGCTTCGACAGGGGGGGCACTGAAGCTTTCTTT. Its protein product is CASSFDRGGTEAFF.

J is TRBJ2-1 and V is TRBV7-9; 7 bases map to TRBD2. Germline V gene sequence: CDR1 SEHNR, CDR2 FQNEAQ (reference sequence). V lost 4 bases, J lost 13 bases, and 13 bases stayed unmatched. The CDR3 is made up of 14 amino acids. The CDR3 sequence: CASSSISPLAEQFF. The CDR3 DNA reads TGTGCCAGCAGCTCAATCTCCCCCCTAGCGGAACAGTTCTTC.

The V and J genes are TRBV24-1 and TRBJ1-5; 7 bases line up with TRBD1. Germline trimming cut 5 bases from V and 7 bases from J; bases unmatched to any gene: 4. The germline V gene has CDR1 KGHDR and CDR2 SFDVKD. The CDR3 is 13 amino acids. For the CDR3, the DNA is TGTGCCACCAGTGGGGACAGCCGACAGCCCCAGCATTTT. This codes for CATSGDSRQPQHF.

The chain links TRBV2 to TRBJ2-2; 9 nucleotides align to TRBD1. The CDR3 loop spans 15 amino acids. V shed 9 bases, J shed 3 bases, and the junction held 8 bases outside the gene matches. Per germline, CDR1 SNHLY and CDR2 FYNNEI. The CDR3 reads CARHSTGGHTGELFF. Written as DNA, the CDR3 is TGTGCCAGACACAGTACAGGGGGCCACACCGGGGAGCTGTTTTTT. Combining the CDR3 with reference TRBV2 and TRBJ2-2 gives the whole variable domain EPEVTQTPSHQVTQMGQEVILRCVPISNHLYFYWYRQILGQKVEFLVSFYNNEISEKSEIFDDQFSVERPDGSNFTLKIRSTKLEDSAMYFCARHSTGGHTGELFFGEGSRLTVL.

V is TRBV5-6 and J is TRBJ2-7, with D unresolved. V gave up 3 bases and J gave up 0 bases, with 4 bases separating them. Germline V gives CDR1 SGHDT, CDR2 YYEEEE. There are 12 residues in the CDR3. The CDR3 coding sequence is TGTGCCAGCAGCTCGAGCTCCTACGAGCAGTACTTC. This translates into CASSSSSYEQYF.

The V gene is TRBV5-1, the J gene TRBJ1-2; 7 nucleotides align to TRBD1. Germline trimming cut 2 bases from V and 4 bases from J; bases unmatched to any gene: 14. The CDR3 consists of 17 residues. The germline V gene has CDR1 SGHRS and CDR2 YFSETQ. CDR3 bases: TGCGCCAGCAGCTTCTCCCCTACAGGGGATGAGGGCTATGGCTACACCTTC. Amino acid sequence: CASSFSPTGDEGYGYTF.

The chain has TRBV5-6 and TRBJ2-3; D gene unclear. V was cut by 4 bases and J by 0 bases, with 12 bases left in between. The CDR3 runs 15 residues. Germline lookup yields CDR1 SGHDT and CDR2 YYEEEE. For the CDR3, the DNA is TGTGCCAGCAGCGGCGGTCTCGGAAGCACAGATACGCAGTATTTT. It specifies CASSGGLGSTDTQYF.

The CDR3 is CASSSQRGQETQYF. Here the CDR3 DNA reads TGTGCCAGCAGCTCACAGCGGGGGCAAGAGACCCAGTACTTC. The chain couples TRBV6-5 to TRBJ2-5; 8 positions agree with TRBD2. The CDR3 consists of 14 residues. The trim removed 6 bases at V and 2 bases at J, leaving 5 bases unmatched. Germline-derived CDR1 and CDR2 are MNHEY and SVGAGI.